This T cell receptor (beta chain) was identified during a study of shared clonotypes between healthy human individuals. Background on the study: The study drew on two women and three men aged 18 to 49 as donors.

The material for each subset, its genomic DNA, was split evenly across several immunoSEQ plates. The table came from immunoSEQ multiplex PCR; TCRdb's copy has only in-frame clones and leaves some out. The table lists some 2.4 million clones, 80% to 95% of them singletons. To note about this clone: Its antigen is currently unknown.

Naive CD4+ cells were CD45RA-selected; the remaining cells were memory. Broader study findings: The study generally estimated greater richness for naive than memory subsets.

Sequenced input: naive CD4+ T cells from PBMCs. As to subset: CD45RA+ positively selected. This clonotype was sampled from a man between 18 and 29 years old in good health. Some clones in this sample may be carry-over from other donors' samples.

The CDR3 DNA is TGTGCCAGCAGCCTAGACAGGGGCGGCACCGGGGAGCTGTTTTTT. Amino acid sequence: CASSLDRGGTGELFF. This rearrangement joins TRBV6-1 to TRBJ2-2, with 8 positions matching TRBD1. The junction had 7 bases not matched to a gene; V was cut back by 6 bases and J by 4 bases. The CDR3 contains 15 residues. In germline, CDR1 is MNHNS, CDR2 SASEGT.